This T cell receptor (beta chain) was retrieved from a study of cytomegalovirus exposure and HLA in healthy donors. Study in general: Earlier work reported approximately 110 million unique TCR beta sequences from approximately 180 million T cells.

Each of the donors was a healthy bone marrow donor. CDR3 length equals 14 residues. V shed 0 bases and J shed 9 bases, with 12 bases lying between them. Per germline, CDR1 LGHNA and CDR2 YSLEER. General observations from the study: Previous analysis showed most TCR beta V segments were productive about 90% or about 30% of the time.

Use of 60 Vbeta and 13 Jbeta primers characterized the PCR. Sequencing was performed with immunoSEQ multiplex PCR; in TCRdb, only in-frame clones are kept and a portion is missing. The sample lists almost 85,000 clones; over 75% were seen once. This clone was picked up a small number of times. Its antigen is not known. The rearrangement links TRBV4-3 to TRBJ1-5; D may be TRBD1 (6 bases). Sequenced sample: PBMCs. The sequence derives from a male donor in good health and CMV-seropositive. CDR3 loop: CASSQERDTGPQHF. In DNA, the CDR3 is TGCGCCAGCAGCCAAGAAAGGGACACCGGGCCCCAGCATTTT.